The 25 T cell receptor beta chains reported below all come from one sample, sequenced in a study of long-term antiretroviral therapy in people with HIV. Version v3.0 of the immunoSEQ assay ran at survey level. TCRdb keeps only in-frame clones here, not all; method: immunoSEQ multiplex PCR. Counted here are over 35,000 clones, roughly 78% occurring once; the ten biggest clones make up 5.8%. The sample in question was unsorted PBMCs, obtained 3.4 years after starting antiretroviral therapy. These receptors were taken from a man aged 25-45 years with HIV.

This clone occurred a few times. The chain carries TRBV27 and TRBJ2-3; D ambiguous. With 5 bases removed from V and 6 bases from J, the gap between germline ends came to 9 bases. Germline values: CDR1 MNHEY, CDR2 SMNVEV (reference sequence). The CDR3 sequence is 12 residues long. This CDR3 reads CASSLIGDTQYF. In DNA, the CDR3 is TGTGCCAGCAGTCTTATCGGGGATACGCAGTATTTT.

The chain uses TRBV6-6 and TRBJ2-7; 7 nucleotides match TRBD1. This CDR3 is 14 amino acids long. Germline CDR1 reads MNHNY; CDR2 reads SVGAGI (reference sequence). V shed 0 bases and J 2 bases; nucleotides not matched to a gene: 1. CDR3 nucleotide sequence: TGTGCCAGCAGTTACTCGACAGGGCCCTACGAGCAGTACTTC. As protein: CASSYSTGPYEQYF.

V and J are TRBV6-6 and TRBJ2-3; D is undetermined. V lost 5 bases to trimming and J lost 3 bases, with 9 bases between them. This CDR3 is built from 13 residues. Per the germline V gene, CDR1 is MNHNY and CDR2 is SVGAGI (reference sequence). Written as DNA, the CDR3 is TGTGCCAGCAGTGACCCACCTACAGATACGCAGTATTTT. The encoded protein is CASSDPPTDTQYF.

The chain links TRBV6-5 to TRBJ2-5, with TRBD2 as a possible D gene (7 bases). V lost 2 bases to trimming and J lost 4 bases, with 11 bases between them. Germline loops: CDR1 MNHEY, CDR2 SVGAGI. The CDR3 covers 14 residues. The CDR3 bases are TGTGCCAGCAGTTACCAGGGGAGGGCAGAGACCCAGTACTTC. This gives the protein CASSYQGRAETQYF.

The V call is TRBV9, the J call TRBJ2-7; unclear D gene. The germline CDR1 and CDR2 sequences are SGDLS and YYNGEE. The CDR3 runs to 13 residues. With 4 bases removed from V and 2 bases from J, the gap between germline ends came to 10 bases. The CDR3 nucleotides are TGTGCCAGCAGCCCCCCCCGAGCCTACGAGCAGTACTTC. It encodes CASSPPRAYEQYF.

The CDR3 DNA sequence: TGTGCCAGCAGCTCCTTTGGGGGTTCGTTCTTC. Translating it yields CASSSFGGSFF. The rearrangement joins TRBV7-9 to TRBJ2-1; D possibly uses TRBD1 or TRBD2 (5 bases each). Germline CDR1 is SEHNR and CDR2 is FQNEAQ (reference sequence). V lost 4 bases and J 15 bases, leaving 13 bases between the germline ends. CDR3 size: 11 residues.

Only one count was recorded for this clone. The chain couples TRBV7-9 to TRBJ1-1; no firm D call. CDR3 length: 13 amino acids. Germline CDR1 reads SEHNR; CDR2 reads FQNEAQ (reference sequence). V was pared by 1 base and J by 7 bases, with 10 bases between. The CDR3 nucleotides are TGTGCCAGCAGCTTAGACGGATCCTTTGAAGCTTTCTTT. Translating gives CASSLDGSFEAFF.

The chain combines TRBV19 with TRBJ2-3; no reliable D call. Germline V lookup: CDR1 LNHDA, CDR2 SQIVND (reference sequence). V was cut by 8 bases and J by 2 bases, with 8 bases left in between. The CDR3 sequence is 12 residues long. This chain's CDR3 is CASSGLTDTQYF. Written as DNA, the CDR3 is TGTGCCAGTTCCGGCCTCACAGATACGCAGTATTTT.

V usage is TRBV11-3 and J usage is TRBJ2-1, with 8 bases that match TRBD2. Germline CDR1 SGHNT, CDR2 YENEEA. Unmatched junction bases numbered 10, after V lost 6 bases and J lost 9 bases. The CDR3 consists of 14 residues. This CDR3 reads CASSISGGPGEQFF. The CDR3 DNA follows: TGTGCCAGCAGTATATCGGGAGGGCCCGGTGAGCAGTTCTTC. Looking up the rest from reference TRBV11-3 and TRBJ2-1 gives the full variable domain: EAGVVQSPRYKIIEKKQPVAFWCNPISGHNTLYWYLQNLGQGPELLIRYENEEAVDDSQLPKDRFSAERLKGVDSTLKIQPAELGDSAVYLCASSISGGPGEQFFGPGTRLTVL.

This clone occurred a few times. The rearrangement joins TRBV11-1 to TRBJ2-2; no definite D call. The V and J ends lost 5 bases and 1 base respectively, with 8 bases between them. Germline CDR1 and CDR2: SGHAT and FQDESV (reference sequence). The CDR3 sequence is 14 residues long. The CDR3 region has the DNA TGTGCCAGCAGCCGGACGGGGAACACCGGGGAGCTGTTTTTT. This sequence encodes CASSRTGNTGELFF. The full variable domain, rest sourced from reference TRBV11-1 and TRBJ2-2, is EAEVAQSPRYKITEKSQAVAFWCDPISGHATLYWYRQILGQGPELLVQFQDESVVDDSQLPKDRFSAERLKGVDSTLKIQPAELGDSAMYLCASSRTGNTGELFFGEGSRLTVL.

This chain links TRBV4-3 with TRBJ1-5; D uncertain. The CDR3 contains 14 residues. Trimming pared 3 bases from V and 7 bases from J, leaving 13 bases between. Germline loops: CDR1 LGHNA, CDR2 YSLEER. CDR3 DNA: TGCGCCAGCAGCCAGTCGACCAAAACCCAGCCCCAGCATTTT. It is translated as CASSQSTKTQPQHF.

This clone has more than one count but fewer than ten. The CDR3 DNA reads TGTGCCAGCAACGCGGGGGTGAGGGTCGGGGAGCTGTTTTTT. This gives the protein CASNAGVRVGELFF. The V call is TRBV7-2, the J call TRBJ2-2; 7 bases are a match to TRBD2. J lost 7 bases, V lost 7 bases, and 9 bases had no gene match. The CDR3 is 14 amino acids. The germline V gene encodes CDR1 SGHTA and CDR2 FQGNSA.

The chain recombines TRBV19 with TRBJ2-1; tentative D call: TRBD2 (5 bases). The CDR3 contains 11 residues. The V and J ends lost 4 bases and 10 bases respectively, with 8 bases between them. Germline CDR1 reads LNHDA; CDR2 reads SQIVND (reference sequence). The CDR3 sequence: CASSSGPEQFF. CDR3 DNA sequence: TGTGCCAGTAGTAGCGGGCCAGAGCAGTTCTTC.

In its sample, this clone was seen once. This chain joins TRBV6-5 and TRBJ2-7; D unclear. Germline CDR1 reads MNHEY; CDR2 reads SVGAGI. The germline V and J ends were trimmed by 2 bases and 0 bases, with 11 bases remaining between them. CDR3 size: 15 residues. CDR3 sequence (DNA): TGTGCCAGCAGTTACAACAGACGACACTCCTACGAGCAGTACTTC. Protein: CASSYNRRHSYEQYF.

This clone has only a few counts. This sequence joins TRBV28 and TRBJ2-2; no clear D. The germline V and J ends were trimmed by 2 bases and 7 bases, with 5 bases remaining between them. The CDR3 consists of 12 residues. In germline, CDR1 is MDHEN, CDR2 SYDVKM. CDR3 in DNA: TGTGCCAGCAGTTTAGGTCTCGGGGAGCTGTTTTTT. Residues: CASSLGLGELFF.

The chain has TRBV11-2 and TRBJ2-7; D is ambiguous. The CDR3 totals 14 residues. Germline V lookup: CDR1 SGHAT, CDR2 FQNNGV. The V end was cut by 3 bases, the J end by 0 bases, with 9 bases between. This chain's CDR3 is CASSFYRSSYEQYF. Written as DNA, the CDR3 is TGTGCCAGCAGCTTCTACAGATCCTCCTACGAGCAGTACTTC. The full variable domain, with the rest looked up from reference TRBV11-2 and TRBJ2-7, is EAGVAQSPRYKIIEKRQSVAFWCNPISGHATLYWYQQILGQGPKLLIQFQNNGVVDDSQLPKDRFSAERLKGVDSTLKIQPAKLEDSAVYLCASSFYRSSYEQYFGPGTRLTVT.

This clone was recorded once. This chain uses TRBV5-1 with TRBJ2-1; 15 bases map to TRBD2. V dropped 3 bases and J dropped 0; count of bases not matched to a gene: 1. Germline V CDR1 and CDR2: SGHRS, YFSETQ. This CDR3 comprises 17 residues. The CDR3 spells CASSWGLAGGSYNEQFF. CDR3 DNA sequence: TGCGCCAGCAGCTGGGGACTAGCGGGAGGCTCCTACAATGAGCAGTTCTTC. The full variable domain, in which reference TRBV5-1 and TRBJ2-1 provide the parts outside the CDR3, is KAGVTQTPRYLIKTRGQQVTLSCSPISGHRSVSWYQQTPGQGLQFLFEYFSETQRNKGNFPGRFSGRQFSNSRSEMNVSTLELGDSALYLCASSWGLAGGSYNEQFFGPGTRLTVL.

The CDR3 protein is CATKREKEDTQYF. The CDR3 DNA reads TGTGCCACTAAGCGGGAGAAGGAAGATACGCAGTATTTT. The chain uses TRBV21-1 and TRBJ2-3; TRBD2 is the table's D call, not checked against the DNA. TRBV21-1 is assigned pseudogene status. The CDR3 is 13 amino acids.

This chain links TRBV2 with TRBJ1-5, with TRBD1 as a possible D gene (6 bases). Germline loops: CDR1 SNHLY, CDR2 FYNNEI. V was trimmed by 6 bases and J by 6 bases, leaving 9 bases between them. The CDR3 has 12 amino acids. DNA for the CDR3: TGTGCCAGCAGCGGAGGGGGTCAGCCCCAGCATTTT. This codes for CASSGGGQPQHF.

This clone was seen only once. V is TRBV18 and J is TRBJ2-3; D is unresolved. CDR3 length equals 12 residues. V gave up 3 bases and J gave up 4 bases, with 5 bases separating them. Germline lookup yields CDR1 KGHSH and CDR2 LQKENI. The CDR3 loop is CASSPLSDTQYF. The CDR3 nucleotides are TGTGCCAGCTCACCCCTCTCAGATACGCAGTATTTT.

The chain joins TRBV5-6 to TRBJ2-3; D is undetermined. Germline V gene data show CDR1 as SGHDT and CDR2 as YYEEEE. Trimming cost V 2 bases and J 2 bases, with 6 bases left between them. There are 13 residues in the CDR3. The CDR3 DNA reads TGTGCCAGCAGCTTATCAGCCACAGATACGCAGTATTTT. Residues: CASSLSATDTQYF.

This clone has only a few counts. The chain combines TRBV28 with TRBJ2-7; 8 bases map to TRBD2. This CDR3 contains 15 residues. Germline lookup yields CDR1 MDHEN and CDR2 SYDVKM. V shed 6 bases, J shed 7 bases, and the junction held 14 bases outside the gene matches. Here the CDR3 reads CASREAGGVYKEQYF. In nucleotides, the CDR3 is TGTGCCAGCAGGGAGGCGGGGGGTGTCTATAAGGAGCAGTACTTC. The full variable domain, completed using reference TRBV28 and TRBJ2-7, is DVKVTQSSRYLVKRTGEKVFLECVQDMDHENMFWYRQDPGLGLRLIYFSYDVKMKEKGDIPEGYSVSREKKERFSLILESASTNQTSMYLCASREAGGVYKEQYFGPGTRLTVT.

V and J are TRBV5-1 and TRBJ2-7; 7 bases align to TRBD2. V lost 2 bases, J lost 7 bases, and 15 bases stayed unmatched. Germline V gene lookup returns CDR1 SGHRS and CDR2 YFSETQ. The CDR3 is 16 residues long. The DNA of the CDR3 is TGCGCCAGCAGCTTTTCGAGCGGGATAAAAACGGGAGAGCAGTACTTC. Amino acid sequence: CASSFSSGIKTGEQYF.

V usage is TRBV9 and J usage is TRBJ2-7, with D maybe TRBD1 (6 bases). The V and J ends lost 6 bases and 0 bases respectively, with 13 bases between them. The CDR3 contains 14 residues. The germline V gene has CDR1 SGDLS and CDR2 YYNGEE. This chain's CDR3 is CASNAGTYSYEQYF. DNA of the CDR3: TGTGCCAGCAACGCCGGGACATACTCCTACGAGCAGTACTTC.

This chain links TRBV2 with TRBJ2-2; TRBD1 might be the D (6 bases). Trimming pared 9 bases from V and 0 bases from J, leaving 26 bases between. The germline CDR1 and CDR2 sequences are SNHLY and FYNNEI. The CDR3 loop spans 19 amino acids. The CDR3 here is CASGPRDNWELANTGELFF. CDR3 DNA: TGTGCCAGTGGGCCTAGGGACAATTGGGAGCTCGCGAACACCGGGGAGCTGTTTTTT.